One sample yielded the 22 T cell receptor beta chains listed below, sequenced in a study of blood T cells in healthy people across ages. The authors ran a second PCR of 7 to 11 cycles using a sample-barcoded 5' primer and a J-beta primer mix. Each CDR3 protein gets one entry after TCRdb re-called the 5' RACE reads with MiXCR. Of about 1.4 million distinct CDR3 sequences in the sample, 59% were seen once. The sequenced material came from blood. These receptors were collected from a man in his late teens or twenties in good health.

The CDR3: CASSQYLTREGTGELFF. Here the CDR3 DNA reads TGTGCCAGCAGCCAATACCTCACTCGGGAGGGCACCGGGGAGCTGTTTTTT. The chain couples TRBV4-2 to TRBJ2-2; TRBD2 matches at 8 bases. CDR1 and CDR2 (germline): LGHNA, YNFKEQ. CDR3 length equals 17 residues. The V and J ends lost 2 bases and 4 bases, in that order; junction bases with no gene match: 9.

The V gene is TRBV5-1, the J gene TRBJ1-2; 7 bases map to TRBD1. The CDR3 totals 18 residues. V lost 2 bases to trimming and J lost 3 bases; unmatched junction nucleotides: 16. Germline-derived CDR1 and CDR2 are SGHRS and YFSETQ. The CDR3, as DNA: TGCGCCAGCAGCTTAAGAAGACGGACAGGATGGGGAGACTATGGCTACACCTTC. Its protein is CASSLRRRTGWGDYGYTF. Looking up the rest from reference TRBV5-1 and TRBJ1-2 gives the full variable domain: KAGVTQTPRYLIKTRGQQVTLSCSPISGHRSVSWYQQTPGQGLQFLFEYFSETQRNKGNFPGRFSGRQFSNSRSEMNVSTLELGDSALYLCASSLRRRTGWGDYGYTFGSGTRLTVV.

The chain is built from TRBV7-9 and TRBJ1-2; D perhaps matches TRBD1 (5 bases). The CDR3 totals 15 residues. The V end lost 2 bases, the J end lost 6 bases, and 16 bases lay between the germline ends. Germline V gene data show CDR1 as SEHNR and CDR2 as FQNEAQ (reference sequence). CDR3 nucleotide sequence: TGTGCCAGCAGCTTAAGGAGGGACCCAGACGATGGCTACACCTTC. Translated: CASSLRRDPDDGYTF.

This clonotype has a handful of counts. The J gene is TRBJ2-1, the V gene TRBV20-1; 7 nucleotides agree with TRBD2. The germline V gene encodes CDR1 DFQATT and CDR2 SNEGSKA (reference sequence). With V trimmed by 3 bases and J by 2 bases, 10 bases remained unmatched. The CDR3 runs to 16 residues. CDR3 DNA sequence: TGCAGTGCTAGGCACCAAAAGCTAGCGGCCTACAATGAGCAGTTCTTC. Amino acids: CSARHQKLAAYNEQFF.

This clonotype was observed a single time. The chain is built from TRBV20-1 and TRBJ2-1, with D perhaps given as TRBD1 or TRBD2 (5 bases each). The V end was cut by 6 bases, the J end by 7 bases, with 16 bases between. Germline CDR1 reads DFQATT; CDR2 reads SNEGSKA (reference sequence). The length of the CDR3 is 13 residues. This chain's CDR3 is CSAAGDPHNEQFF. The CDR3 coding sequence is TGCAGTGCCGCCGGGGACCCTCATAATGAGCAGTTCTTC.

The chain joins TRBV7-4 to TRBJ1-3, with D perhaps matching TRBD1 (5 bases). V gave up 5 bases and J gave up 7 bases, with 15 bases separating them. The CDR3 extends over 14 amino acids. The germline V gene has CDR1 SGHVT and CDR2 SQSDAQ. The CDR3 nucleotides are TGTGCCAGCAGCGAGTCCCCCTCAGGGAACACCATATATTTT. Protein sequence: CASSESPSGNTIYF.

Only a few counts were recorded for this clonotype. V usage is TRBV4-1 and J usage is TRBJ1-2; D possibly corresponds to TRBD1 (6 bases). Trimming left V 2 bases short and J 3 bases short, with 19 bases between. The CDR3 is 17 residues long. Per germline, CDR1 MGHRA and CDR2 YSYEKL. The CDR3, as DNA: TGCGCCAGCAGCCAAATACCCCATCTAGGGGGTGACTATGGCTACACCTTC. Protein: CASSQIPHLGGDYGYTF.

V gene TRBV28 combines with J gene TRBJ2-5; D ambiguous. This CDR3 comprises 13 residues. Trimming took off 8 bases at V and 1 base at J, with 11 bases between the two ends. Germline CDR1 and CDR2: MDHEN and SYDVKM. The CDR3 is CASGPGLQETQYF. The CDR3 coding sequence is TGTGCCAGCGGCCCCGGGCTCCAAGAGACCCAGTACTTC.

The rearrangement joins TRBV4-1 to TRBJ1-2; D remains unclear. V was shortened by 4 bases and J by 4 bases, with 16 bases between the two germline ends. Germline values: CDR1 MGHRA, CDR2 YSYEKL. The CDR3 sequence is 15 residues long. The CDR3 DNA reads TGCGCCAGCAGCCCCTCTAATGGCAACCTCTATGGCTACACCTTC. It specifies CASSPSNGNLYGYTF.

The chain's CDR3 is CASRIVGSEAFF. The CDR3 DNA reads TGTGCCAGCCGGATTGTAGGGTCTGAAGCTTTCTTT. The chain is built from TRBV27 and TRBJ1-1; D not resolved. Germline V gene sequence: CDR1 MNHEY, CDR2 SMNVEV (reference sequence). Trimming pared 8 bases from V and 6 bases from J, leaving 13 bases between. The CDR3 loop spans 12 amino acids.

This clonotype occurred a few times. The chain's CDR3 is CASRWGGSTDTQYF. The DNA of the CDR3 is TGTGCCAGCAGGTGGGGGGGCAGCACAGATACGCAGTATTTT. This chain joins TRBV2 and TRBJ2-3; tentatively, D is TRBD2 (7 bases). Trimming took off 6 bases at V and 0 bases at J, with 10 bases between the two ends. Germline lookup yields CDR1 SNHLY and CDR2 FYNNEI. The CDR3 covers 14 residues.

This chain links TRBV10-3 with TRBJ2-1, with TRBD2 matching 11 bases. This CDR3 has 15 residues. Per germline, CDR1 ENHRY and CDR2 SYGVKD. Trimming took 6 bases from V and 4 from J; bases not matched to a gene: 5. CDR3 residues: CAIRKTSGVYNEQFF. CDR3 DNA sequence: TGTGCCATCAGGAAGACTAGCGGGGTGTACAATGAGCAGTTCTTC.

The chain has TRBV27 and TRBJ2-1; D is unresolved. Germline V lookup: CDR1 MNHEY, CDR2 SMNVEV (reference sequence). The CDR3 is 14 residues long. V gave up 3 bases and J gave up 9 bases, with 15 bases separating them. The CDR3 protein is CASSFLGPGGEQFF. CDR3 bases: TGTGCCAGCAGTTTCCTCGGACCCGGCGGTGAGCAGTTCTTC.

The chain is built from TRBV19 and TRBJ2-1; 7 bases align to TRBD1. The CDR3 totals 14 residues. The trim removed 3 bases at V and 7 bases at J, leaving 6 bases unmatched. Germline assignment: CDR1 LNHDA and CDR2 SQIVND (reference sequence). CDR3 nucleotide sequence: TGTGCCAGTAGTATCCGGGACAGCGGAAATGAGCAGTTCTTC. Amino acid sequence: CASSIRDSGNEQFF.

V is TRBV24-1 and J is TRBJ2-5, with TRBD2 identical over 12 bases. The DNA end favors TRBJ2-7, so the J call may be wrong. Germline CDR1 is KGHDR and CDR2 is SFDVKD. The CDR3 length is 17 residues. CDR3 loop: CATSDFRTSGTTYEQYF. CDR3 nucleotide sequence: TGTGCCACCAGTGATTTTAGGACTAGCGGGACGACCTACGAGCAGTACTTC.

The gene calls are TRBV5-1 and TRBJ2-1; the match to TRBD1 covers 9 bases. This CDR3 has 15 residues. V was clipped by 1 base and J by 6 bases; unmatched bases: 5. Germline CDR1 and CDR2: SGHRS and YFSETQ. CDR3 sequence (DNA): TGCGCCAGCAGCTTGCAGGACAGGGGCATCAATGAGCAGTTCTTC. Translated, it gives CASSLQDRGINEQFF.

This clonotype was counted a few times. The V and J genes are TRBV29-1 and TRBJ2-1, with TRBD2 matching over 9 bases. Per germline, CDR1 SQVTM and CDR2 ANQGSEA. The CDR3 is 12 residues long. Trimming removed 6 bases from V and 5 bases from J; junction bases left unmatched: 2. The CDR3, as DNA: TGCAGCGTCTCTAGCGGGGACAATGAGCAGTTCTTC. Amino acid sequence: CSVSSGDNEQFF.

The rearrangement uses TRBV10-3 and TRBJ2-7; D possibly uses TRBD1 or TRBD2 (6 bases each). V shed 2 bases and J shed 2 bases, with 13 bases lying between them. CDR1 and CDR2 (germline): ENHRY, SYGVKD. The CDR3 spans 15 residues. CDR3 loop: CAISERPGEAYEQYF. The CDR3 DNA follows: TGTGCCATCAGTGAGAGGCCAGGGGAGGCCTACGAGCAGTACTTC.

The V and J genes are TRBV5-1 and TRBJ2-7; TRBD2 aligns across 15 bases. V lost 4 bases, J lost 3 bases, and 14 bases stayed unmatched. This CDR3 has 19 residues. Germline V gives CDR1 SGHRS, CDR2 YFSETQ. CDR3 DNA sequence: TGCGCCAGCAGCACCCGGGGACTAGCGGGAGGACCCACCGGCTACGAGCAGTACTTC. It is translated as CASSTRGLAGGPTGYEQYF.

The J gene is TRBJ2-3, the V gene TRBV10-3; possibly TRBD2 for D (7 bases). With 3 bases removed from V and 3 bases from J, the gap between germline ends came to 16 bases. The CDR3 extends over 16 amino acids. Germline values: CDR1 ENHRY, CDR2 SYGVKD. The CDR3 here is CAISDPGSGTTDTQYF. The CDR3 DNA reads TGTGCCATCAGTGACCCCGGGAGCGGGACAACAGATACGCAGTATTTT.

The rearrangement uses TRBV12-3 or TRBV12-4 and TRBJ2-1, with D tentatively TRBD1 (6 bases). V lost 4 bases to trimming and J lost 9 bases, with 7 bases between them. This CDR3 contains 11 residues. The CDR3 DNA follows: TGTGCCAGCAGTTACAGGGTTGAGCAGTTCTTC. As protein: CASSYRVEQFF.

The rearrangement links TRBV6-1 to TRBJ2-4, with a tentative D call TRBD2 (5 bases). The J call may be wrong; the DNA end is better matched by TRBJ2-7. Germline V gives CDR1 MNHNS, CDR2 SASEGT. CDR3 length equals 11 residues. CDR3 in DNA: TGTGCCAGCAGATACAGCGGCGAGCAGTACTTC. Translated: CASRYSGEQYF.